The rows below give T cell receptor beta chains drawn from one sample of a study of blood T cell repertoires in COVID-19. The assay was immunoSEQ multiplex PCR, and TCRdb's table has in-frame clones only and misses some. The sample lists fewer than 350,000 clones; about 85% were seen once. The sample comprised PBMCs or T cells enriched from blood (not recorded which). All receptors come from a woman in her 30s who had been exposed to COVID-19. CDR3s include the opening cysteine and the closing phenylalanine or tryptophan. The order of the fields is V gene, D gene, clone size, J gene, CDR3 protein, CDR3 DNA. A D gene is named only where the DNA matches it firmly. Size is omitted from some rows. Given values are once, few, many or a class for expanded clones.

>TRBV2|TRBD1|-|TRBJ1-1
CASRQGLGEAFF
TGTGCCAGTAGACAGGGACTCGGGGAAGCTTTCTTT
>TRBV19|TRBD2|-|TRBJ2-3
CASSIGTSDRDTQYF
TGTGCCAGTAGTATCGGGACTAGCGATCGGGATACGCAGTATTTT
>TRBV9|TRBD1|-|TRBJ1-2
CASSVQGEGYGYTF
TGTGCCAGCAGCGTACAGGGGGAAGGCTATGGCTACACCTTC
>TRBV2|-|many|TRBJ2-7
CASTNSYEQYF
TGTGCCAGCACCAACTCCTACGAGCAGTACTTC
>TRBV7-2|-|-|TRBJ1-5
CASSLGGTVQPQHF
TGTGCCAGCAGCTTAGGAGGGACTGTTCAGCCCCAGCATTTT
>TRBV25-1|-|-|TRBJ2-3
CASSPRILTDTQYF
TGTGCCAGCAGTCCGCGGATCCTCACAGATACGCAGTATTTT
>TRBV30|TRBD2|-|TRBJ2-1
CAWSVLAGNNEQFF
TGTGCCTGGAGTGTCCTAGCGGGGAACAATGAGCAGTTCTTC
>TRBV5-4|-|-|TRBJ1-2
CASSNTGFGYGYTF
TGTGCCAGCAGCAACACAGGGTTCGGCTATGGCTACACCTTC
>TRBV19|TRBD2|-|TRBJ2-1
CASSSLGREAGNRGNEQFF
TGTGCCAGTAGTAGCCTAGGGAGAGAAGCGGGAAATCGGGGGAATGAGCAGTTCTTC
>TRBV11-2|TRBD2|-|TRBJ2-1
CASSDTSGGYNEQFF
TGTGCCAGCAGCGATACTAGCGGGGGTTACAATGAGCAGTTCTTC
>TRBV9|TRBD2|-|TRBJ2-5
CASSLGLAYQETQYF
TGTGCCAGCAGCCTGGGACTAGCATACCAAGAGACCCAGTACTTC
>TRBV5-1|TRBD1|-|TRBJ1-1
CASSQGDRGTEAFF
TGCGCCAGCAGTCAGGGGGACAGGGGCACTGAAGCTTTCTTT
>TRBV30|-|-|TRBJ1-3
CAWERSRSGNTIYF
TGTGCCTGGGAGAGGTCCCGCTCTGGAAACACCATATATTTT
>TRBV7-8|TRBD1|-|TRBJ2-5
CASSPNTGTGKETQYF
TGTGCCAGCAGCCCTAATACCGGGACAGGGAAAGAGACCCAGTACTTC
>TRBV28|-|-|TRBJ1-2
CASRTQGAYGYTF
TGTGCCAGCAGAACACAGGGTGCCTATGGCTACACCTTC
>TRBV12-3/TRBV12-4|-|-|TRBJ1-4
CASSFSEKLFF
TGTGCCAGCAGTTTTTCGGAAAAACTGTTTTTT
>TRBV7-2|TRBD1|-|TRBJ1-5
CASSSRTGVNQPQHF
TGTGCCAGCAGCAGTCGGACAGGGGTGAATCAGCCCCAGCATTTT
>TRBV27|TRBD1|once|TRBJ1-2
CASSYGTGGNYGYTF
TGTGCCAGCAGTTACGGGACAGGGGGGAACTATGGCTACACCTTC
>TRBV19|-|few|TRBJ1-2
CASSGLLAGYTF
TGTGCCAGTAGCGGACTTCTCGCAGGCTACACCTTC
>TRBV5-5|-|once|TRBJ1-1
CASSLEGGTEAFF
TGTGCCAGCAGCTTGGAAGGGGGAACTGAAGCTTTCTTT
>TRBV30|-|-|TRBJ1-5
CAWSVGQGHNQPQHF
TGTGCCTGGAGTGTAGGGCAGGGACACAATCAGCCCCAGCATTTT
>TRBV2|-|-|TRBJ1-1
CASSAQIEAFF
TGTGCCAGCAGTGCTCAGATTGAAGCTTTCTTT
>TRBV5-6|-|once|TRBJ1-4
CASSLVRSSNEKLFF
TGTGCCAGCAGCTTGGTGCGGAGCTCTAATGAAAAACTGTTTTTT
>TRBV27|-|-|TRBJ1-6
CASSRDSQRLRTSPLHF
TGTGCCAGCAGTCGGGATTCTCAGCGACTTCGTACATCACCCCTCCACTTT
>TRBV6-5|-|few|TRBJ1-4
CASSYSQANEKLFF
TGTGCCAGCAGTTACTCCCAGGCTAATGAAAAACTGTTTTTT
>TRBV24-1|TRBD2|-|TRBJ2-3
CATSEGGTSGAQYF
TGTGCCACCAGTGAGGGTGGGACTAGCGGAGCACAGTATTTT
>TRBV27|-|-|TRBJ1-4
CASSFGGSAEKLFF
TGTGCCAGCAGTTTCGGTGGAAGCGCTGAAAAACTGTTTTTT
>TRBV4-3|-|-|TRBJ1-2
CASSQDLDTYYGYTF
TGCGCCAGCAGCCAAGATCTCGACACCTACTATGGCTACACCTTC
>TRBV4-3|-|-|TRBJ1-6
CASSQDHREGSPLHF
TGCGCCAGCAGCCAAGATCACAGGGAAGGTTCACCCCTCCACTTT
>TRBV3-1/TRBV3-2|TRBD2|-|TRBJ2-5
CASSAQGGQETQYF
TGTGCCAGCAGCGCGCAGGGAGGGCAAGAGACCCAGTACTTC
>TRBV6-1|TRBD2|-|TRBJ2-1
CASSDPGTSGEDYNEQFF
TGTGCCAGCAGTGACCCCGGGACTAGCGGGGAAGACTACAATGAGCAGTTCTTC
>TRBV28|TRBD1|-|TRBJ2-1
CGVRGTGYNEQFF
TGTGGCGTAAGAGGGACAGGGTACAATGAGCAGTTCTTC
>TRBV12-3/TRBV12-4|-|-|TRBJ1-2
CASSFSQGGGYTF
TGTGCCAGCAGTTTCTCGCAGGGAGGAGGCTACACCTTC
>TRBV6-8|-|-|TRBJ1-2
CARHLWGRNSGYTF
TGTGCCAGACACTTATGGGGGCGTAACTCCGGCTACACCTTC
>TRBV15|-|-|TRBJ2-1
CATSSGGGSYNEQFF
TGTGCCACCAGCAGTGGGGGAGGCTCCTACAATGAGCAGTTCTTC
>TRBV6-2/TRBV6-3|-|-|TRBJ1-3
CASSDGDTIYF
TGTGCCAGCAGTGACGGGGACACCATATATTTT
>TRBV5-6|TRBD2|-|TRBJ2-1
CASSREASGKYNEQFF
TGTGCCAGCAGCAGGGAGGCTAGCGGGAAGTACAATGAGCAGTTCTTC
>TRBV4-3|TRBD1|-|TRBJ1-3
CASSPPGQLTGNTIYF
TGCGCCAGCAGCCCACCGGGACAGTTGACTGGAAACACCATATATTTT
>TRBV25-1|-|-|TRBJ1-4
CASQGEKLFF
TGTGCCAGCCAGGGGGAAAAACTGTTTTTT
>TRBV6-5|-|-|TRBJ1-5
CASRDTGQPQHF
TGTGCCAGCAGGGATACGGGGCAGCCCCAGCATTTT